This TCR beta chain was sequenced during a study of shared clonotypes between healthy human individuals (dated by TCRdb to the early 2020s). About the investigation overall: A couple of women and three men aged 18 to 49 years were included in the cohort. Blood TCR repertoires of roughly five healthy adults were deeply sequenced to estimate repertoire size and the extent of clonotype sharing between individuals. Different laboratories and diverse techniques were used to prepare libraries and sequence TCR repertoires, to increase sequencing depth and limit assay-specific biases. Leukapheresis yielded between about 0.85 and 10 billion PBMCs per donor. For each donor, CD4 naive and CD4 memory were each given three plates, CD8 naive was given two plates, and CD8 memory was given one plate.

Using the deep immunoSEQ assay, multiplex PCR amplified TCR CDR3 regions from genomic DNA. Extracted genomic DNA from each cell subset was distributed evenly across all wells of several immunoSEQ 96-well plates, and each plate was treated as a replicate. For sorted subsets, approximately 200 ng of genomic DNA, equivalent to around 29,000 T cell genomes, went into each replicate PCR. Purified libraries were measured with a Qubit 3.0 fluorometer, size-checked on a Bioanalyzer 2100, and measured again with the KAPA Library Quantification kit. Each immunoSEQ 96-well plate was sequenced on its own single-read 150-cycle Illumina NextSeq 550 flow cell. The authors processed their data as follows. Because the immunoSEQ output held only junctional sequences and lacked quality scores, the filtering could not match the filtering applied to full-length reads. Sequences were annotated with PyIR, a Python wrapper for IgBLAST v1.9, using IMGT germline references to assign V/J genes and CDR3. Reads with weak V/J assignments (E-value above 1e-6), missing CDR3, stop codons, out-of-frame junctions, or ambiguous translated residues were removed. A V3J clonotype was defined by an identical inferred V gene, J gene, and CDR3 amino acid sequence. Percentage overlap between repertoires was computed as shared unique clonotypes divided by the size of the smaller repertoire. Repertoire richness was assessed with RTK rarefaction, the Chao1 estimator, and Recon v2.1 estimates of unobserved clonotypes. Generation probabilities were computed with OLGA for all TCRbeta clonotypes obtained by the gDNA method from four donors. The table comes from immuneACCESS by way of TCRdb, which keeps in-frame sequences with V and J called. Part of the clones is missing from these tables; in studies checked, under half for an unresolved V gene and the rest for unknown reasons. The DNA gave D and trimming, while V, J and clone size come from that table. This sample lists roughly 1 million clones; approximately 80% were detected once. Approximately 0.5% of the sample rests with the top ten.

Overall study results and their limits: About 5% of naive CD4, roughly 3.5% of naive CD8, around 2.3% of memory CD4, and about 0.4% of memory CD8 clonotypes were shared across a few donors. Naive subsets generally had larger estimated clonotype richness than memory subsets did. The genetic and exposure-history diversity represented was limited by the small number of donors. Only blood was sampled, and tissue TCR repertoires likely differ from those in blood. Compared with non-shared clonotypes, clonotypes shared by all four sorted-subset donors had higher generation probabilities. Rarefaction of sorted-subset datasets indicated incomplete sequencing despite the large sequencing depth. Pairwise subsampling indicated that sequencing depth was expected to affect the degree of clonotype sharing among donors.

Unmatched junction bases come to 9, with V trimmed by 5 bases and J by 11 bases. The CDR3, from cysteine to phenylalanine, totals 13 residues. Only the CDR3 portion is preserved as DNA: 39 bases, with reading frame beginning at the first base. CDR1 MGHDK and CDR2 SYGVNS are derived from the germline V gene. Of note for this clone: It lacks a known antigen. Base quality data are lacking; no much larger clone is found one base away.

Healthy HIV-negative adults with no recently reported acute infections or vaccinations were included as donors. Only Caucasian adults living in Nashville, Tennessee, USA were represented among the donors. CD4+ T cells were enriched by magnetic negative selection, after which naive cells were positively selected on CD45RA and the negative fraction was taken as the memory subset. Blood was collected by leukapheresis, and PBMCs were isolated by Ficoll-Histopaque density gradient centrifugation and then cryopreserved in liquid nitrogen vapor phase. Analytical flow cytometry was used to check the purity and quantity of every magnetically sorted T cell population. Genomic DNA was isolated from each sorted fraction and quantified by UV absorbance on a Nanodrop 2000c.

The V gene is TRBV25-1 and the J gene is TRBJ2-5, with 9 central nucleotides matching TRBD2. The sequenced sample consisted of memory CD4+ T cells from PBMCs. The cell subset or site tag for this specimen amounts to: CD45RA-negative fraction. This sequence was found in a man between 18 and 29 years old in good health. Some clones in this sample may be carry-over from other donors' samples. The nucleotides read TGTGCCAGCAGTCCCCATAGCGGGAGTAAGCAGTACTTC. It specifies CASSPHSGSKQYF. The entire variable domain, with the stretches around the CDR3 drawn from the reference TRBV25-1 and TRBJ2-5 proteins, is EADIYQTPRYLVIGTGKKITLECSQTMGHDKMYWYQQDPGMELHLIHYSYGVNSTEKGDLSSESTVSRIRTEHFPLTLESARPSHTSQYLCASSPHSGSKQYFGPGTRLLVL.